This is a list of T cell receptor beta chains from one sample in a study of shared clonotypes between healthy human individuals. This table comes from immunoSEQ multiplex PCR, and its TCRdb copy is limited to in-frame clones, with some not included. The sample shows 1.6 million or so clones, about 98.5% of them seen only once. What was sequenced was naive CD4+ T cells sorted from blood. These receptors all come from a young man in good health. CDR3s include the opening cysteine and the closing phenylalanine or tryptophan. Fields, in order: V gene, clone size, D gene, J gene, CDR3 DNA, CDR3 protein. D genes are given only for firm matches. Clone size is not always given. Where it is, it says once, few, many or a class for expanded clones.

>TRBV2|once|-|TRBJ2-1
TGTGCCAGCCGCTGGACGGGCGGAGGGGATGAGCAGTTCTTC
CASRWTGGGDEQFF
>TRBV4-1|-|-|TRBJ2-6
TGCGCCAGCAGCCAAGCCCCAACACAGTTCTCTGGGGCCAACGTCCTGACTTTC
CASSQAPTQFSGANVLTF
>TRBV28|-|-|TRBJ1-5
TGTGCCAGCAGTCCTATCCGGATGGGCAATCAGCCCCAGCATTTT
CASSPIRMGNQPQHF
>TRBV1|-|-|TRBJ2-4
TGCACCAGCAGCCCGGGACTAGCGGGAGGGCCTTTTTTGTCCAAAAACATTCAGTACTTC
CTSSPGLAGGPFLSKNIQYF
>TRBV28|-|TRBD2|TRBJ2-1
TGTGCCAGCAGAAAAGCGGGAGCACCCTCCTACAATGAGCAGTTCTTC
CASRKAGAPSYNEQFF
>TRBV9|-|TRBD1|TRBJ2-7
TGTGCCAGCAGCGCATTAGGACAGGGGTACGAGCAGTACTTC
CASSALGQGYEQYF
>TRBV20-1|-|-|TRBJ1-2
TGCAGTGCTAGCCCGGGGGGGGGCTACACCTTC
CSASPGGGYTF
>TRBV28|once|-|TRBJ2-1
TGTGCCAGCAGCCGGGGACAACTGAAGTTCTTC
CASSRGQLKFF
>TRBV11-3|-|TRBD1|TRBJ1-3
TGTGCCAGCAGCGAGACAGGGAGAAACACCATATATTTT
CASSETGRNTIYF
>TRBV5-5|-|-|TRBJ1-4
TGTGCCAGCAGCTTAACCGGGACGCGAGGCGAAAAACTGTTTTTT
CASSLTGTRGEKLFF
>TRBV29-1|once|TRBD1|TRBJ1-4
TGCAGCGTTGACGGAACAGGGGAGAGTAATGAAAAACTGTTTTTT
CSVDGTGESNEKLFF
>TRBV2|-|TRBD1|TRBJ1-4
TGTGCCAGCAGTGAGGTCGGCAGGGGGAGAGAAAAACTGTTTTTT
CASSEVGRGREKLFF
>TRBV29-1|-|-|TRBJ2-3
TGCAGCGTTGAAGTCGGCACAGATACGCAGTATTTT
CSVEVGTDTQYF
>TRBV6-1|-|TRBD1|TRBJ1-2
TGTGCCAGCAGTGAAGTAGGGGGCCGCAGAACTGGCTACACCTTC
CASSEVGGRRTGYTF
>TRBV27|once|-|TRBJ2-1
TGTGCCAGCAGTTTATCGAACGGAAGACTCGAGCAGTTCTTC
CASSLSNGRLEQFF
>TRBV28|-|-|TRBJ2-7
TGTGCCAGTAAAACTAGTCCGATCTATGAGCAGTACTTC
CASKTSPIYEQYF
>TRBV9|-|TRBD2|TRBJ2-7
TGTGCCAGCAGTCCCGGGACTACCTACGAGCAGTACTTC
CASSPGTTYEQYF
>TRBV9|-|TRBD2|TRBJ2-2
TGTGCCAGCAGCGGAAGCGGGAGTATCACCGGGGAGCTGTTTTTT
CASSGSGSITGELFF
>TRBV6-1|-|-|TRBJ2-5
TGTGCCAGCAGTGATGGGGGACGGGAGACCCAGTACTTC
CASSDGGRETQYF
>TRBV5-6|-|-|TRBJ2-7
TGTGCCAGCAGCTTTGGGACCGGCTCCTACGAGCAGTACTTC
CASSFGTGSYEQYF
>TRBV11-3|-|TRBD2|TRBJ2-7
TGTGCCAGCAGCCGACGATACCCGACTAGCGGGAGATTCTACGAGCAGTACTTC
CASSRRYPTSGRFYEQYF
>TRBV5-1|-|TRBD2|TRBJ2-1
TGCGCCAGCAGCCTAGGGACTAGTGCTCATGAGCAGTTCTTC
CASSLGTSAHEQFF
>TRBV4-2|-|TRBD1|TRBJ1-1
TGTGCCAGCAGCCAAGAGAGGGACAGGGTTGCTTTCTTT
CASSQERDRVAFF
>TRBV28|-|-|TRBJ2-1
TGTGCCAGCTTTAACCTAGGGACCAAACACAATGAGCAGTTCTTC
CASFNLGTKHNEQFF
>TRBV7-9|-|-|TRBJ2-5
TGTGCCAGCAGCCCACTGGGGGAGACCCAGTACTTC
CASSPLGETQYF
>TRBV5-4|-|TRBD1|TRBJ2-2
TGTGCCAGCAGCTTGGAGGGACAGGGGTACACCGGGGAGCTGTTTTTT
CASSLEGQGYTGELFF
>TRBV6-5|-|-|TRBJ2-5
TGTGCCAGCAGTTACGGTCTAGCGAGAGAGACCCAGTACTTC
CASSYGLARETQYF
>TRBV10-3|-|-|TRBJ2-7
TGTGCCATTTCTCAGGGGATAGAGCAGTACTTC
CAISQGIEQYF
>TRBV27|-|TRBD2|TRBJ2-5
TGTGCCAGCTTACTAGCGGGCTGTCAAGAGACCCAGTACTTC
CASLLAGCQETQYF
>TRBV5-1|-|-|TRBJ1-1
TGCGCCAGCAGCCGGGAGGCCAACACTGAAGCTTTCTTT
CASSREANTEAFF
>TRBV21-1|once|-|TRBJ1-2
TGTGCCAGCAGCAAAGTCCTCGCCGGCTACACCTTC
CASSKVLAGYTF
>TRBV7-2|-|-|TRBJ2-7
TGTGCCAGCAGCAGGGACTGGTCCTACGAGCAGTACTTC
CASSRDWSYEQYF
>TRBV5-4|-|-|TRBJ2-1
TGTGCCAGCAGCCCCCAAGGCTCCTACAATGAGCAGTTCTTC
CASSPQGSYNEQFF
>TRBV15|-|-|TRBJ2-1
TGTGCCACCAGCAGAGCCGGACGGACCTCCTACAATGAGCAGTTCTTC
CATSRAGRTSYNEQFF
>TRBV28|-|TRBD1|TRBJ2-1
TGTGCCAGCAGTCCTACCCGGGACAGGGGGTACAATGAGCAGTTCTTC
CASSPTRDRGYNEQFF